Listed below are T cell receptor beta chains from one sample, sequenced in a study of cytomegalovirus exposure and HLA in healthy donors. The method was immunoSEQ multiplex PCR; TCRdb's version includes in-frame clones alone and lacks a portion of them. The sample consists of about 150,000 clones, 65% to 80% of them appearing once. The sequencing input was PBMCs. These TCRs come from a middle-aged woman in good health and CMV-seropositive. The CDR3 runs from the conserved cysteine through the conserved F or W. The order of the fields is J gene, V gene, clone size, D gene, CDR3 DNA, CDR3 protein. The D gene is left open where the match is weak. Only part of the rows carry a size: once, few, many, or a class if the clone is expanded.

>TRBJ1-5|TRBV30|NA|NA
TGTGCCTGGAGTGCTCAGCAGGTGAATATTCAGCCCCAGCATTTT
CAWSAQQVNIQPQHF
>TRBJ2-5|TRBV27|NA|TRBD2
TGTGCCAGCAGTTTATTGGCTAGCGGGACCCAGTACTTC
CASSLLASGTQYF
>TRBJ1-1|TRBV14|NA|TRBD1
TGTGCCAGCAGCCTTTCGGGACAGGGCCGCCAAGCTTTCTTT
CASSLSGQGRQAFF
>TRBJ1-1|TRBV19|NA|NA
TGTGCCAGTAGTAATACAGGGAGATGGACTGAAGCTTTCTTT
CASSNTGRWTEAFF
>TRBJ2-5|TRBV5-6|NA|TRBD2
TGTGCCAGCAGCTGGGGGGGGGACGATTTAGAGACCCAGTACTTC
CASSWGGDDLETQYF
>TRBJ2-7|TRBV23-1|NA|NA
TGCGCCAGCAGTAGCCCGGGACAAAATGGCGAGCAGTACTTC
CASSSPGQNGEQYF
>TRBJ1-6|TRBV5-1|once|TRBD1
TGCGCCAGCAGCTTGGAGGGGGACAGGGGGCTCCACTTT
CASSLEGDRGLHF
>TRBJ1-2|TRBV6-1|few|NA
TGTGCCAGCAGTGACGTAGCAGGGATAAACTATGGCTACACCTTC
CASSDVAGINYGYTF
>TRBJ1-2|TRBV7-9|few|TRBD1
TGTTCCAGCAGCTGGACAGGGGATGGCTACACCTTC
CSSSWTGDGYTF
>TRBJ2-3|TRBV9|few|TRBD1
TGTGCCAGCAGCCCGACAGGGGGCTTATCGGATACGCAGTATTTT
CASSPTGGLSDTQYF
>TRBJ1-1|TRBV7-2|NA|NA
TGTGCCAGCAGCTTATTCGGGGGAAGTCGGACTGAAGCTTTCTTT
CASSLFGGSRTEAFF
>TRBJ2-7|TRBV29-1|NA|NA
TGCAGCGTCGCGGGACAGACAAAAGCCTACGAGCAGTACTTC
CSVAGQTKAYEQYF
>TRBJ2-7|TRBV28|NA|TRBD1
TGTGCCAGCAGCCCACAGGGGAATATAGTCTACGAGCAGTACTTC
CASSPQGNIVYEQYF
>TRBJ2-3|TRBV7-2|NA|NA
TGTGCCAGCAGCTTAGGGGAGTGGAACACAGATACGCAGTATTTT
CASSLGEWNTDTQYF
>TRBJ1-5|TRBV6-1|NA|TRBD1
TGTGCCAGCAGTGGGACAGGGGGGAAGCAGCCCCAGCATTTT
CASSGTGGKQPQHF
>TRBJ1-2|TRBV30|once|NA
TGTGCCTGGAGTGTACTGGATGGAGGACATGGCTACACCTTC
CAWSVLDGGHGYTF
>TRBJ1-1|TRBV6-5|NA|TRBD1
TGTGCCAGCAGTACGACAGGGTCGGCAAACACTGAAGCTTTCTTT
CASSTTGSANTEAFF
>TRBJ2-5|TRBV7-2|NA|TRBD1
TGTGCCAGCAGCTATGGGGACAGAAACCAAGAGACCCAGTACTTC
CASSYGDRNQETQYF
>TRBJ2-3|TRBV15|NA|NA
TGTGCCACCAGCAGAGATTTTTCGGGGGGCGCGACAGATACGCAGTATTTT
CATSRDFSGGATDTQYF
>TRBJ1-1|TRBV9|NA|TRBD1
TGTGCCAGCAGCTTCTACGACAGGGACACTGAAGCTTTCTTT
CASSFYDRDTEAFF
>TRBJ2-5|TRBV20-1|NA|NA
TGCAGTGCCACTAGAGCAGAGACCCAGTACTTC
CSATRAETQYF
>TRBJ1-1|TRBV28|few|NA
TGTGCCAGCAGTTTATCTGGTGCCCGGAGCGCTTTCTTT
CASSLSGARSAFF
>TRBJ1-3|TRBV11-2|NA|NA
TGTGCCAGCAGCTTCGGAGAAGGAAACACCATATATTTT
CASSFGEGNTIYF
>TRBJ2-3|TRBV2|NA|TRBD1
TGTGCCAGCAGTAGGGGTAGTGACAGGGGCCAGTATTTT
CASSRGSDRGQYF
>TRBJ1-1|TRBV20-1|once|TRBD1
TGCAGTGCCGGGACAGTCACTGAAGCTTTCTTT
CSAGTVTEAFF
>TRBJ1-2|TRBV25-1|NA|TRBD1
TGTGCCAGCCGCTCCACAGGGGGCAGTGGCTACACCTTC
CASRSTGGSGYTF
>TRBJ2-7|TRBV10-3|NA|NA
TGTGCCATCACCCCTAGGGCGGGGTTCGAGCAGTACTTC
CAITPRAGFEQYF
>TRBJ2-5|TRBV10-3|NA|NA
TGTGCCGCCGGGGACTTAAAAGAGACCCAGTACTTC
CAAGDLKETQYF
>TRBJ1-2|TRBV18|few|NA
TGTGCCAGCTCACCCGCCTCCGGGATTCGCTATGGCTACACCTTC
CASSPASGIRYGYTF
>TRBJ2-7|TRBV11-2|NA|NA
TGTGCCAGCAGCTTTTCCCAGAACCCCTACGAGCAGTACTTC
CASSFSQNPYEQYF
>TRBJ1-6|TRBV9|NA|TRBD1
TGTGCCAGCAGCGTAGTAGGGACAGGGAATTCACCCCTCCACTTT
CASSVVGTGNSPLHF
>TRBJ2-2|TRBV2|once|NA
TGTGCCAGCAGTGCGACTAGGCTAACCGGGGAGCTGTTTTTT
CASSATRLTGELFF
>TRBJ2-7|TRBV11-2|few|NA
TGTGCCAGCAGCTTAACTCCCGGGACACAGAGGTCCTACGAGCAGTACTTC
CASSLTPGTQRSYEQYF
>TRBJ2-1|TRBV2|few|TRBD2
TGTGCCAGCAGTTTCCCAACTAGCGGGGGGGCTAATGAGCAGTTCTTC
CASSFPTSGGANEQFF
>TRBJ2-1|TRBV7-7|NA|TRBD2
TGTGCTAGCAGCTTTTCCACTTATAGCGGGGGCGGTAAAGATGAGCAGTTCTTC
CASSFSTYSGGGKDEQFF
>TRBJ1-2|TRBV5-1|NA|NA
TGCGCCAGCAGCTTCACGGGGGAGTCGTCTGGCTACACCTTC
CASSFTGESSGYTF
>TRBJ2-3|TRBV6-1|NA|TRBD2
TGTGCCAGCAGTGAACGGGGGACTATGACAGATACGCAGTATTTT
CASSERGTMTDTQYF
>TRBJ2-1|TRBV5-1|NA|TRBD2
TGCGCCAGCAGCCGCCTCGGGACTAGCGGATACAATGAGCAGTTCTTC
CASSRLGTSGYNEQFF
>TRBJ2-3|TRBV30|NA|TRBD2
TGTGCCTGGAGTGTACGTCTAGCGGGGGGCGGGGCCACAGATACGCAGTATTTT
CAWSVRLAGGGATDTQYF
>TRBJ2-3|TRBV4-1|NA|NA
TGCGCCAGCAGCCTCTACCTCACAGATACGCAGTATTTT
CASSLYLTDTQYF
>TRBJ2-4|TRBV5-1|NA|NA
TGCGCCAGCAGCTCAGATCAGGGGAACATTCAGTACTTC
CASSSDQGNIQYF